A selection of T cell receptor beta chains follows, all from one sample in a study of early T cells in non-severe SARS-CoV-2 infection. One entry per CDR3 protein results from TCRdb running MiXCR on the 5' RACE reads. This sample has around 27,000 distinct CDR3 sequences, with 8.5% to 10% found just once. The sequenced material came from whole blood. The receptors were gathered from an adult who was a healthcare worker with PCR-confirmed SARS-CoV-2 infection or an uninfected control (not recorded which). Both conserved end residues are part of each CDR3. Each record gives: CDR3 length, J gene, V gene, CDR3 protein.

15,TRBJ2-3,TRBV2,CASSFTSGSTDTQYF
14,TRBJ2-5,TRBV7-6,CASSSRRRGETQYF
14,TRBJ1-3,TRBV7-2,CASSTRQGGNTIYF
16,TRBJ2-2,TRBV19,CASSIAGTTNTGELFF
13,TRBJ2-5,TRBV15,CATSPRQGGTQYF
14,TRBJ2-5,TRBV7-6,CASSSTEAQETQYF
12,TRBJ1-4,TRBV2,CASSQDRRKLFF
14,TRBJ2-3,TRBV7-8,CASSETGGTDTQYF
16,TRBJ2-4,TRBV4-3,CASSQVSGGAKNIQYF
15,TRBJ2-1,TRBV6-5,CASSNRDTDINEQFF
15,TRBJ1-2,TRBV4-3,CASSPNRGANYGYTF
15,TRBJ2-7,TRBV11-2,CASSLDNYRGYEQYF
16,TRBJ2-3,TRBV19,CASSTRQGGLADTQYF
17,TRBJ1-2,TRBV5-4,CASSLAGRTGTAGGYTF
10,TRBJ1-1,TRBV29-1,CSARDAEAFF
15,TRBJ2-1,TRBV11-2,CASSLEGQSYAEQFF
13,TRBJ2-1,TRBV6-6,CASRIQGVDEQFF
16,TRBJ1-5,TRBV6-5,CASSPRGVRANQPQHF
15,TRBJ1-6,TRBV6-6,CASSEQGRGNSPLHF
12,TRBJ2-5,TRBV12-3/TRBV12-4,CASSVDVETQYF
13,TRBJ1-1,TRBV20-1,CSAKDVLNTEAFF
13,TRBJ2-7,TRBV29-1,CSVEEGGRGKQYF
13,TRBJ1-6,TRBV10-3,CAISESGLSPLHF
14,TRBJ2-1,TRBV20-1,CSATSDPAGNEQFF
13,TRBJ1-4,TRBV10-3,CAISKSGQGELFF
12,TRBJ2-7,TRBV29-1,CSAQGGSYEQYF
15,TRBJ2-6,TRBV29-1,CSVEDNNSGANVLTF
14,TRBJ2-1,TRBV20-1,CSAAGTGGYNEQFF
14,TRBJ2-5,TRBV10-3,CAIKRGQNQETQYF
16,TRBJ2-7,TRBV6-5,CASSRTGTGGSYEQYF
13,TRBJ2-7,TRBV14,CASSQGTSREQYF
14,TRBJ1-2,TRBV7-2,CASSLGISTYGYTF
18,TRBJ2-2,TRBV7-8,CASSFPFLAGTDDGELFF
15,TRBJ2-7,TRBV7-2,CASSRGLAESYEQYF
12,TRBJ1-1,TRBV7-8,CASSFPEGGAFF
14,TRBJ2-2,TRBV7-2,CARTAGGPTGELFF
15,TRBJ1-5,TRBV10-3,CAISGFGGSNQPQHF
15,TRBJ2-6,TRBV12-3/TRBV12-4,CASSLGVRGANVLTF
13,TRBJ2-3,TRBV30,CAWNSGGTDTQYF
16,TRBJ2-7,TRBV6-5,CASSYPGTSGGYEQYF
18,TRBJ2-3,TRBV7-2,CASSSPLAGGRSTDTQYF
13,TRBJ2-3,TRBV7-2,CASSLAAGDTQYF
16,TRBJ2-1,TRBV7-2,CASSVTSGGYYNEQFF
16,TRBJ1-2,TRBV30,CAWVPPLLGGSYGYTF
15,TRBJ2-4,TRBV6-1,CASTPLGGRINIQYF
13,TRBJ1-1,TRBV7-7,CASSLAGNTEAFF
18,TRBJ2-1,TRBV24-1,CATSDSTSGGALYNEQFF
15,TRBJ2-4,TRBV7-9,CASSFGDRVQNIQYF
14,TRBJ1-2,TRBV6-5,CASAEPTGHDGYTF
17,TRBJ1-1,TRBV7-9,CASSRTGGGLMNTEAFF
12,TRBJ2-2,TRBV6-6,CASTVNTGELFF
14,TRBJ1-4,TRBV6-2/TRBV6-3,CASTRSRNLEKLFF
15,TRBJ2-2,TRBV20-1,CSARDPNRAGGELFF
14,TRBJ2-3,TRBV7-2,CASSSGLAADTQYF
13,TRBJ2-2,TRBV7-2,CASSSEGPGELFF
15,TRBJ1-6,TRBV7-2,CASSPDRGLGSPLHF
15,TRBJ2-7,TRBV2,CASSADGGIGYEQYF
14,TRBJ1-4,TRBV7-2,CASSPDLTGGKLFF
13,TRBJ2-1,TRBV20-1,CSARVPGGNEQFF